This T cell receptor beta chain originates from a study of T cells in localized non-small cell lung cancer. Overall study findings and caveats: The study sequenced only one region of the tumor. As a result, intratumor heterogeneity could not be excluded and remains possible.

Generated by immunoSEQ multiplex PCR, the TCRdb table keeps only in-frame clones and is missing some. Of roughly 1,400 clones listed, approximately 25% were seen once; the top ten hold 12%. On this clone itself: Antigen: not known.

This CDR3 region has 13 residues. Trimming took 5 bases from V and 8 from J; bases not matched to a gene: 8. The V gene's germline CDR1 is SGDLS and CDR2 YYNGEE. This clonotype was sampled from a male donor at least 60 years old with stage I lung adenocarcinoma. The chain recombines TRBV9 with TRBJ2-3, with 7 nucleotides matching TRBD1. This sample comprised normal lung tissue next to the tumor, obtained before any cancer treatment. CDR3 bases: TGTGCCAGCAGTACAGGGGAAAAGGGTACGCAGTATTTT. It encodes CASSTGEKGTQYF.